The 19 T cell receptor beta chains below were found in one sample sequenced in a study of T cell repertoires in cytomegalovirus infection. TCRdb fed the reads into MiXCR, producing one record per CDR3 protein. The sample lists 200,000 or so distinct CDR3 sequences, 15% to 20% occurring once. Sample: PBMCs. Every receptor here comes from a human donor in good health (CMV status not recorded). Some clones in this sample may be carry-over from other donors' samples.

The gene calls are TRBV20-1 and TRBJ2-1; D possibly corresponds to TRBD1 (5 bases). The CDR3 loop spans 14 amino acids. Trimming pared 5 bases from V and 4 bases from J, leaving 15 bases between. Looked up from germline, CDR1 is DFQATT and CDR2 is SNEGSKA (reference sequence). CDR3 residues: CSAAYRGSYNEQFF. The CDR3 nucleotides are TGCAGTGCTGCATATAGGGGCTCGTACAATGAGCAGTTCTTC.

This clonotype was seen a handful of times. The V call is TRBV7-3, the J call TRBJ2-3, with 7 bases lining up with TRBD2. Germline V lookup: CDR1 SGHTA, CDR2 FQGTGA. The ends lost 5 bases at V and 1 base at J; junction bases unmatched: 15. The CDR3 sequence is 18 residues long. CDR3 loop: CASSPHPTASGGTDTQYF. Here the CDR3 DNA reads TGTGCCAGCAGCCCCCACCCCACGGCTAGCGGAGGCACAGATACGCAGTATTTT.

This clonotype was observed at least ten times. V is TRBV12-3 or TRBV12-4 and J is TRBJ2-4; 9 bases fit TRBD1. The junction had 4 bases not matched to a gene; V was cut back by 5 bases and J by 5 bases. The CDR3 is 14 residues long. CDR3 DNA sequence: TGTGCCAGCAGTAGACAGGGGGGTCAAAACATTCAGTACTTC. Translating it yields CASSRQGGQNIQYF.

The chain has TRBV11-1 and TRBJ2-7; 8 nucleotides align to TRBD1. The CDR3 is 17 amino acids. J lost 1 base, V lost 4 bases, and 12 bases had no gene match. CDR1 and CDR2 from the germline V gene are SGHAT and FQDESV (reference sequence). CDR3 in amino acids: CASSSSFPTGVSYEQYF. The CDR3 nucleotides read TGTGCCAGCAGCTCCTCTTTTCCGACAGGGGTATCCTACGAGCAGTACTTC.

This clonotype has more than one count but fewer than ten. The V call is TRBV19, the J call TRBJ1-5; possible D gene TRBD1, 6 bases. This CDR3 region has 14 residues. V was pared by 6 bases and J by 1 base, with 10 bases between. In germline, CDR1 is LNHDA, CDR2 SQIVND (reference sequence). The CDR3 sequence: CASRERGSNQPQHF. As DNA, the CDR3 is TGTGCCAGTAGAGAGAGGGGGAGCAATCAGCCCCAGCATTTT.

This clonotype was seen more than once but under ten times. This chain links TRBV5-1 with TRBJ1-4, with TRBD1 as a possible D gene (5 bases). V was clipped by 0 bases and J by 8 bases, with 14 bases between them. Germline values: CDR1 SGHRS, CDR2 YFSETQ. The CDR3 loop spans 15 amino acids. The CDR3 nucleotides read TGCGCCAGCAGCTTGGAGGGACGCCGAGGGGAAAAACTGTTTTTT. Translation gives CASSLEGRRGEKLFF.

This clonotype was recorded at least ten times. The chain links TRBV15 to TRBJ2-6, with D possibly being TRBD2 (6 bases). This CDR3 has 16 residues. Trimming removed 0 bases from V and 0 bases from J, with 6 bases in between. The germline V gene encodes CDR1 LNHNV and CDR2 YYDKDF (reference sequence). The DNA of the CDR3 is TGTGCCACCAGCAGAGATAGCGGCTCTGGGGCCAACGTCCTGACTTTC. Amino acid sequence: CATSRDSGSGANVLTF.

The chain has TRBV7-9 and TRBJ1-2; D is unclear. The CDR3 has 15 amino acids. Trimming cost V 5 bases and J 4 bases, with 17 bases left between them. Per the germline V gene, CDR1 is SEHNR and CDR2 is FQNEAQ (reference sequence). CDR3 region: CASSPLGREVYGYTF. CDR3 sequence (DNA): TGTGCCAGCAGCCCCCTAGGGAGGGAGGTCTATGGCTACACCTTC.

This clonotype came up many times. V gene TRBV7-3 combines with J gene TRBJ2-7; D is undetermined. The length of the CDR3 is 15 residues. V lost 0 bases to trimming and J lost 0 bases, with 9 bases between them. The V gene's germline CDR1 is SGHTA and CDR2 FQGTGA. DNA of the CDR3: TGTGCCAGCAGCTTAACGGGCGTTAGCTCCTACGAGCAGTACTTC. Translation gives CASSLTGVSSYEQYF.

This clonotype came up many times. The gene calls are TRBV7-2 and TRBJ2-2; TRBD2 matches 7 bases. CDR1 and CDR2 (germline): SGHTA, FQGNSA. This CDR3 comprises 15 residues. Trimming took 5 bases from V and 1 from J; bases not matched to a gene: 4. The CDR3 nucleotides are TGTGCCAGCAGCCCGGGAGGATGGAACACCGGGGAGCTGTTTTTT. Translation: CASSPGGWNTGELFF.

This clonotype was observed at least ten times. The chain is built from TRBV7-9 and TRBJ2-1; the D is unclear. The CDR3 is made up of 17 amino acids. The germline CDR1 and CDR2 sequences are SEHNR and FQNEAQ (reference sequence). V was cut by 1 base and J by 5 bases, with 18 bases left in between. CDR3: CASSLGVGVPTHNEQFF. Written as DNA, the CDR3 is TGTGCCAGCAGCTTAGGGGTCGGCGTACCGACTCACAATGAGCAGTTCTTC.

This clonotype has a count of ten or more. The chain combines TRBV6-2 or TRBV6-3 with TRBJ2-7; tentative D call: TRBD2 (6 bases). Germline values: CDR1 MNHEY, CDR2 SVGEGT. This CDR3 region has 15 residues. The V gene lost 6 bases and the J gene lost 2 bases, with 17 bases spanning the gap. CDR3 sequence reads: CASSPSRGRTYEQYF. In DNA, the CDR3 is TGTGCCAGCAGCCCTAGTCGAGGGAGGACCTACGAGCAGTACTTC.

This clonotype was seen many times. The V call is TRBV4-2, the J call TRBJ1-2; 10 bases fit TRBD1. This CDR3 has 16 residues. Germline CDR1 is LGHNA and CDR2 is YNFKEQ. Unmatched junction bases numbered 6, after V lost 0 bases and J lost 5 bases. The CDR3 sequence: CASSQEPRTGGYGYTF. DNA of the CDR3: TGTGCCAGCAGCCAAGAACCCCGGACAGGGGGGTATGGCTACACCTTC.

This chain uses TRBV27 with TRBJ1-2; D is perhaps TRBD1 (6 bases). The germline V gene encodes CDR1 MNHEY and CDR2 SMNVEV (reference sequence). The V end lost 7 bases, the J end lost 8 bases, and 17 bases lay between the germline ends. This CDR3 has 13 amino acids. In DNA form, the CDR3 reads TGTGCCAGCACCTCAGGGGTGGCGAGGGGCTACACCTTC. Protein sequence: CASTSGVARGYTF.

The CDR3 coding sequence is TGCGCCAGCAGGAGCAGAACAGGCGATAATGAAAAACTGTTTTTT. Protein sequence: CASRSRTGDNEKLFF. The chain combines TRBV23-1 with TRBJ1-4; possible D gene TRBD1, 5 bases. TRBV23-1 is recorded as an ORF, its role being uncertain. The CDR3 covers 15 residues. Trimming took 6 bases from V and 4 from J, leaving 15 bases between them.

Many counts were recorded for this clonotype. J is TRBJ2-3 and V is TRBV7-9; D perhaps matches TRBD2 (6 bases). Deletions cut 2 bases from V and 1 base from J, with 10 bases between. Germline CDR1 and CDR2: SEHNR and FQNEAQ (reference sequence). This CDR3 is built from 15 residues. CDR3 protein: CASSLPGSGTDTQYF. CDR3 nucleotides: TGTGCCAGCAGCTTACCCGGGAGTGGCACAGATACGCAGTATTTT.

This rearrangement joins TRBV4-1 to TRBJ1-1; possibly TRBD1 for D (5 bases). The V end lost 3 bases, the J end lost 3 bases, and 11 bases lay between the germline ends. Germline V gene lookup returns CDR1 MGHRA and CDR2 YSYEKL. The CDR3 length is 14 residues. In DNA form, the CDR3 reads TGCGCCAGCAGCCATGGGGACGCGGACACTGAAGCTTTCTTT. Amino acids: CASSHGDADTEAFF.

The genes are TRBV7-4 and TRBJ2-3; 10 nucleotides line up with TRBD2. CDR3 length: 17 residues. Germline trimming cut 6 bases from V and 0 bases from J; bases unmatched to any gene: 9. CDR1 is SGHVT and CDR2 is SQSDAQ in the germline V gene. The CDR3 region has the DNA TGTGCCAGCAGACTCGAGTTAGCGGGAGGAAGCACAGATACGCAGTATTTT. Residues: CASRLELAGGSTDTQYF.

The gene calls are TRBV4-2 and TRBJ1-5; perhaps TRBD1 as D (5 bases). This CDR3 has 14 residues. The germline gives CDR1 LGHNA, CDR2 YNFKEQ. Trimming cost V 2 bases and J 4 bases, with 9 bases left between them. The CDR3 spells CASSQSPGNQPQHF. For the CDR3, the DNA is TGTGCCAGCAGCCAAAGCCCAGGGAATCAGCCCCAGCATTTT.